Each of the 21 T cell receptor beta chains below was sequenced from the same sample in a study of cytomegalovirus exposure and HLA in healthy donors. Both 60 Vbeta primers and 13 Jbeta primers went into the PCR. TCRdb's copy holds only in-frame clones and misses some; the assay was immunoSEQ multiplex PCR. Here the sample spans under 200,000 clones, around two thirds being singletons. What was sequenced was PBMCs. The receptors shown here come from a man in his fifties in good health and CMV-seronegative.

The DNA of the CDR3 is TGTGCCAGCAGCTATACTAGCGGGGGGCTCATGGCGCAGTATTTT. It codes for CASSYTSGGLMAQYF. The chain joins TRBV7-2 to TRBJ2-3, with 12 bases lining up with TRBD2. Trimming cost V 4 bases and J 10 bases; bases outside gene matches: 9. The CDR3 runs 15 residues. Looked up from germline, CDR1 is SGHTA and CDR2 is FQGNSA.

This clone was counted a few times. The chain joins TRBV5-5 to TRBJ2-7; D is possibly TRBD2 (5 bases). The CDR3 has 15 amino acids. The V and J ends lost 2 bases and 0 bases respectively, with 12 bases between them. Germline V lookup: CDR1 SGHKS, CDR2 YYEKEE (reference sequence). DNA of the CDR3: TGTGCCAGCAGCTTCGCGGGTTCCAGCTCCTACGAGCAGTACTTC. It specifies CASSFAGSSSYEQYF.

The V call is TRBV19, the J call TRBJ1-2; 8 bases map to TRBD1. Per the germline V gene, CDR1 is LNHDA and CDR2 is SQIVND (reference sequence). V trimming: 7 bases; J trimming: 2 bases; junction bases outside the gene matches: 15. This CDR3 has 17 amino acids. The CDR3 spells CASIGWPGGARNYGYTF. The CDR3 coding sequence is TGTGCCAGTATAGGTTGGCCAGGGGGCGCCCGAAACTATGGCTACACCTTC.

V is TRBV7-2 and J is TRBJ2-6; D is possibly TRBD1 (5 bases). This CDR3 is 15 amino acids long. V gave up 5 bases and J gave up 0 bases, with 8 bases separating them. Per the germline V gene, CDR1 is SGHTA and CDR2 is FQGNSA. CDR3 residues: CASSVQDSGANVLTF. The CDR3 DNA reads TGTGCCAGCAGCGTACAGGACTCTGGGGCCAACGTCCTGACTTTC.

This chain connects TRBV27 to TRBJ1-5; 11 positions match TRBD1. Germline lookup yields CDR1 MNHEY and CDR2 SMNVEV (reference sequence). The CDR3 contains 17 residues. V was clipped by 0 bases and J by 6 bases; unmatched bases: 7. The CDR3 sequence: CASSLSAGTGGGQPQHF. The CDR3 region has the DNA TGTGCCAGCAGTTTATCTGCGGGGACAGGGGGGGGTCAGCCCCAGCATTTT.

The rearrangement links TRBV6-5 to TRBJ1-2; 12 nucleotides line up with TRBD1. CDR3 length equals 14 residues. The V and J ends lost 8 bases and 2 bases, in that order; junction bases with no gene match: 3. Germline loops: CDR1 MNHEY, CDR2 SVGAGI. The CDR3 here is CASGDRGRNYGYTF. CDR3 DNA sequence: TGTGCCAGCGGGGACAGGGGGCGAAACTATGGCTACACCTTC.

The chain combines TRBV2 with TRBJ2-7; 13 bases map to TRBD2. The germline gives CDR1 SNHLY, CDR2 FYNNEI. V shed 4 bases and J 3 bases; nucleotides not matched to a gene: 0. The CDR3 runs to 14 residues. DNA of the CDR3: TGTGCCAGCAGTGGGACTAGCGGGGGCTACGAGCAGTACTTC. Its protein product is CASSGTSGGYEQYF.

The chain employs TRBV4-1 and TRBJ1-2; D not certain. The CDR3 loop spans 15 amino acids. Between the trimmed V and J ends, which lost 6 bases and 0 bases, there was a span of 14 bases. Per the germline V gene, CDR1 is MGHRA and CDR2 is YSYEKL. The CDR3 coding sequence is TGCGCCAGCAGTGCCGGCGGAGTTTCTAACTATGGCTACACCTTC. This sequence encodes CASSAGGVSNYGYTF.

V usage is TRBV5-6 and J usage is TRBJ2-5; tentatively, D is TRBD2 (5 bases). Deletions cut 2 bases from V and 5 bases from J, with 16 bases between. Germline loops: CDR1 SGHDT, CDR2 YYEEEE. The CDR3 sequence is 15 residues long. The CDR3 loop is CASSFWTGSKETQYF. The CDR3 DNA is TGTGCCAGCAGCTTCTGGACGGGATCAAAGGAGACCCAGTACTTC.

The chain links TRBV18 to TRBJ1-1; 8 bases are shared with TRBD1. CDR1 is KGHSH, CDR2 LQKENI, per germline. The CDR3 length is 14 residues. With V trimmed by 3 bases and J by 3 bases, 3 bases remained unmatched. Here the CDR3 DNA reads TGTGCCAGCTCACCGAGCAGGGGGCACACTGAAGCTTTCTTT. This gives the protein CASSPSRGHTEAFF.

This chain uses TRBV5-1 with TRBJ1-6; TRBD1 agrees at 9 bases. The CDR3 sequence is 16 residues long. Germline V lookup: CDR1 SGHRS, CDR2 YFSETQ. V was clipped by 2 bases and J by 2 bases; unmatched bases: 2. CDR3 in DNA: TGCGCCAGCAGCTTACAGGGGGCCACCTATAATTCACCCCTCCACTTT. Its protein product is CASSLQGATYNSPLHF.

As for this clone: Other DNA sequences in this specimen translate into the identical CDR3. The rearrangement links TRBV7-2 to TRBJ2-1; D perhaps matches TRBD2 (5 bases). V shed 5 bases and J shed 1 base, with 9 bases lying between them. CDR1 SGHTA and CDR2 FQGNSA come from the germline V gene. This CDR3 is built from 14 residues. The CDR3 nucleotides are TGTGCCAGCAGCCTGGACTCTTCCTACAATGAGCAGTTCTTC. Translation gives CASSLDSSYNEQFF.

The chain joins TRBV12-5 to TRBJ2-5; 8 bases fit TRBD1. This CDR3 comprises 14 residues. Germline V gene data show CDR1 as LGHNT and CDR2 as FRNRAP. V lost 5 bases, J lost 3 bases, and 5 bases stayed unmatched. The CDR3 nucleotides read TGTGCTAGTGGTAGAGGACAGGGTGAAGAGACCCAGTACTTC. It is translated as CASGRGQGEETQYF.

This clone was found a few times. This chain uses TRBV5-4 with TRBJ1-5; the match to TRBD1 covers 8 bases. Per germline, CDR1 SGHNT and CDR2 YYREEE (reference sequence). With V trimmed by 4 bases and J by 4 bases, 4 bases remained unmatched. CDR3 size: 14 residues. This chain's CDR3 is CASSLQGVNQPQHF. The DNA for the CDR3 is TGTGCCAGCAGCCTACAGGGGGTGAATCAGCCCCAGCATTTT.

The chain employs TRBV18 and TRBJ2-3, with 7 bases that match TRBD2. This CDR3 has 15 amino acids. Germline V lookup: CDR1 KGHSH, CDR2 LQKENI. V gave up 2 bases and J gave up 0 bases; unmatched junction bases: 2. CDR3 coding DNA: TGTGCCAGCTCACCAGCGGGGGTAAGCACAGATACGCAGTATTTT. It translates to CASSPAGVSTDTQYF.

V and J are TRBV7-2 and TRBJ1-1, with a weak D call TRBD1 (6 bases). Deletions cut 1 base from V and 2 bases from J, with 14 bases between. Germline V gene data show CDR1 as SGHTA and CDR2 as FQGNSA. The CDR3 is 16 residues long. CDR3 protein: CASSLVTGYGNTEAFF. The CDR3 DNA follows: TGTGCCAGCAGCTTAGTAACAGGGTATGGTAACACTGAAGCTTTCTTT.

The chain is built from TRBV10-1 and TRBJ1-2, with D hard to call. Per germline, CDR1 WNHNN and CDR2 SYGVQD (reference sequence). V was trimmed by 3 bases and J by 4 bases, leaving 9 bases between them. This CDR3 spans 13 amino acids. This CDR3 is CASSDRSFYGYTF. The CDR3 DNA follows: TGCGCCAGCAGTGACAGGTCTTTCTATGGCTACACCTTC.

V and J are TRBV10-1 and TRBJ2-3; 8 positions match TRBD2. This CDR3 spans 17 amino acids. Germline trimming cut 0 bases from V and 5 bases from J; bases unmatched to any gene: 10. Germline CDR1 WNHNN, CDR2 SYGVQD (reference sequence). The CDR3: CASSESRSGGQGDTQYF. The CDR3 DNA reads as TGCGCCAGCAGTGAGTCGAGGTCGGGGGGGCAGGGAGATACGCAGTATTTT.

This chain links TRBV29-1 with TRBJ2-3; TRBD2 aligns across 9 bases. The V gene end was trimmed by 8 bases and the J gene end by 0 bases; junction bases not matched to a gene: 6. Germline lookup yields CDR1 SQVTM and CDR2 ANQGSEA. The CDR3 is 14 residues long. The CDR3 nucleotides are TGCAGCTTTAGCGGGGGCTCTAGCACAGATACGCAGTATTTT. Protein: CSFSGGSSTDTQYF.

The rearrangement uses TRBV7-6 and TRBJ2-2, with 10 bases that match TRBD2. J lost 6 bases, V lost 1 base, and 17 bases had no gene match. CDR3 length equals 20 residues. Germline V lookup: CDR1 SGHVS, CDR2 FNYEAQ. CDR3 sequence (DNA): TGTGCCAGCAGCTTAGATCCACAGGGAGCTAGCGGGGGAGGAGCCGGGGAGCTGTTTTTT. Translating gives CASSLDPQGASGGGAGELFF.

The chain is built from TRBV4-2 and TRBJ2-3; 7 bases align to TRBD2. Trimming removed 1 base from V and 1 base from J; junction bases left unmatched: 5. Germline V gene sequence: CDR1 LGHNA, CDR2 YNFKEQ. The CDR3 has 16 residues. This CDR3 is CASSQGSGAGTDTQYF. CDR3 DNA: TGTGCCAGCAGCCAAGGAAGCGGGGCCGGCACAGATACGCAGTATTTT.